This note documents a single T cell receptor (beta chain) sequence. This sample is drawn from a study of cytomegalovirus exposure and HLA in healthy donors. This PCR relied on a set of 60 Vbeta primers and 13 Jbeta primers. Sequencing was performed with immunoSEQ multiplex PCR; in TCRdb, only in-frame clones are kept and a portion is missing. The repertoire includes around 130,000 clones, 75% to 85% of them detected once, and 1% sits in the top ten. Sequenced material: PBMCs. The TCR was taken from a man aged 40-49 years in good health and CMV-seronegative.

For the CDR3, the DNA is TGTGCCAGCAGGAAGGGGACAGTGAACACCGGGGAGCTGTTTTTT. This translates into CASRKGTVNTGELFF. The rearrangement joins TRBV2 to TRBJ2-2; TRBD1 matches 7 bases. The J segment lost 1 base and the V segment lost 6 bases, leaving 5 bases of the junction unmatched. Germline CDR1 and CDR2: SNHLY and FYNNEI. The CDR3 has 15 amino acids.